The clone carrying this TCR beta chain was picked up a small number of times. This sample is drawn from a study of T cell responses to AZD1222 COVID-19 vaccine. Generated by immunoSEQ multiplex PCR, the TCRdb table keeps only in-frame clones and is missing some. The table lists about 130,000 clones, approximately 85% of them singletons. The CDR3 totals 15 residues. V lost 6 bases, J lost 0 bases, and 12 bases lay in between. The germline CDR1 and CDR2 sequences are MDHEN and SYDVKM. The sequencing used peripheral blood, collected 28 days after the second dose of the MenACWY control vaccine. The chain has TRBV28 and TRBJ2-1, with a tentative D call TRBD1 (5 bases). This TCR derives from an adult who received the MenACWY meningococcal vaccine as a control. In nucleotides, the CDR3 is TGTGCCAGCAGCGAGACAGTCAGCTCCTACAATGAGCAGTTCTTC. This codes for CASSETVSSYNEQFF.